This T cell receptor beta chain was obtained from a study of shared clonotypes between healthy human individuals. Concerning this clone: Its antigen is still unknown. Additional DNA sequences in this sample encode the identical CDR3.

The protocol was immunoSEQ multiplex PCR, while the TCRdb copy is restricted to in-frame clones and leaves out a portion. Of more than 2,000,000 clones listed, over 85% were seen once; the top ten hold roughly 0.14%. In germline, CDR1 is SGHAT, CDR2 FQNNGV. V was clipped by 3 bases and J by 5 bases, with 10 bases between them. The CDR3 has 13 amino acids. Study findings and constraints: Rarefaction gave evidence that sorted-subset sequencing remained incomplete despite large depth.

Caucasian adults residing in Nashville, Tennessee made up all the donors. It was into CD45RA+ naive and CD45RA-negative memory subsets that the CD4+ cells were split. This clonotype originated in a man aged 18 to 29 in good health. The V gene is TRBV11-2, the J gene TRBJ2-5; D gene unclear. Input material: naive CD4+ T cells sorted from blood. Regarding subset: CD45RA+ positively selected. CDR3 sequence reads: CASSLGLGETQYF. CDR3 sequence (DNA): TGTGCCAGCAGCTTGGGTCTCGGGGAGACCCAGTACTTC.